This T cell receptor (beta chain) was found in a study of T cell repertoires in cytomegalovirus infection. TCRdb re-analysed the reads in MiXCR, keeping a single row per CDR3 protein. The sample contains under 850,000 distinct CDR3 sequences, around 35% of which appear only once. With V trimmed by 1 base and J by 7 bases, 7 bases remained unmatched. The CDR3 has 15 residues. CDR1 SGHRS and CDR2 YFSETQ come from the germline V gene. Concerning this clonotype: Antigen: not known.

The sequence derives from a human donor in good health (CMV status not recorded). Some clones in this sample may be carry-over from other donors' samples. The chain recombines TRBV5-1 with TRBJ2-2, with 7 bases lining up with TRBD1. The sequences come from cultured PBMCs, collected from culture after CMV antigen stimulation. The CDR3 protein is CASSLIQGSDGELFF. CDR3 DNA sequence: TGCGCCAGCAGCTTGATACAGGGGTCGGACGGGGAGCTGTTTTTT.